This TCR beta chain was documented in a study of shared clonotypes between healthy human individuals. Germline-derived CDR1 and CDR2 are SNHLY and FYNNEI. The CDR3 is 14 residues long. Trimming shortened V by 4 bases and J by 1 base, and 10 bases separated the two germline ends. Naive CD8 cells lacked CD45RO and underwent positive selection for CCR7, leaving out terminally differentiated effector memory CD45RA+ cells. The method was immunoSEQ multiplex PCR; TCRdb's version includes in-frame clones alone and lacks a portion of them. Among nearly 2 million clones listed, over 85% were seen once. Regarding this clone: Its antigen remains unidentified.

Findings and caveats of the study: Compared with clonotypes that all four donors shared, non-shared clonotypes had lower generation probabilities. Memory subsets generally showed lower estimated richness than naive subsets.

V and J are TRBV2 and TRBJ1-1; D gene unclear. This TCR came from a man younger than 35 in good health. The sample was naive CD8+ T cells sorted from blood. Here the CDR3 reads CASSVGNRNTEAFF. The CDR3 bases are TGTGCCAGCAGTGTGGGGAATAGGAACACTGAAGCTTTCTTT.